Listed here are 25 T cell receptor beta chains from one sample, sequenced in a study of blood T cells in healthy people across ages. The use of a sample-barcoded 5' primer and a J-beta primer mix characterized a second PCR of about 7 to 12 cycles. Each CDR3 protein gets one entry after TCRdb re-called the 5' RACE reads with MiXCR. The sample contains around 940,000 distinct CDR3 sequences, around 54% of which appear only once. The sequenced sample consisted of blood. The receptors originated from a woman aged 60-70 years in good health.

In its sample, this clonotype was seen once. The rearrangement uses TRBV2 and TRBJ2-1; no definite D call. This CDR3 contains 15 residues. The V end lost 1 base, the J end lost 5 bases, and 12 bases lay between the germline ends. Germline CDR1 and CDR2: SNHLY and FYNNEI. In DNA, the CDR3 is TGTGCCAGCAGTGAAGGCTACCGAAGAGACAATGAGCAGTTCTTC. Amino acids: CASSEGYRRDNEQFF. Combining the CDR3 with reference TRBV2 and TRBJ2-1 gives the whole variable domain EPEVTQTPSHQVTQMGQEVILRCVPISNHLYFYWYRQILGQKVEFLVSFYNNEISEKSEIFDDQFSVERPDGSNFTLKIRSTKLEDSAMYFCASSEGYRRDNEQFFGPGTRLTVL.

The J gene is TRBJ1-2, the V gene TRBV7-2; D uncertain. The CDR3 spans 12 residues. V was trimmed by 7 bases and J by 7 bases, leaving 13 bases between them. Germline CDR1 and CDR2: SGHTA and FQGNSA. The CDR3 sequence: CASILSGFGYTF. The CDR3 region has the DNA TGTGCCAGCATCCTTTCGGGTTTTGGCTACACCTTC.

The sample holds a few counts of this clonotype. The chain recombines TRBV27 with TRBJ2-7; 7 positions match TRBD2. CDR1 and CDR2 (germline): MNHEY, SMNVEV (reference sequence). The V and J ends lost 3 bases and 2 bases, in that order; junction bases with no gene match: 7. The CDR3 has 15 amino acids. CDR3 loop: CASSFRRLAAYEQYF. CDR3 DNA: TGTGCCAGCAGTTTTCGGCGGCTAGCGGCCTACGAGCAGTACTTC.

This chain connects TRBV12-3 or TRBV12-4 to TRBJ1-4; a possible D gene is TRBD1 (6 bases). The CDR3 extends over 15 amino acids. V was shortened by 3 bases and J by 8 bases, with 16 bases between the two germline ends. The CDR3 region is CASSLNPSQGEKLFF. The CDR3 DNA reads TGTGCCAGCAGTTTGAATCCCTCCCAGGGGGAAAAACTGTTTTTT.

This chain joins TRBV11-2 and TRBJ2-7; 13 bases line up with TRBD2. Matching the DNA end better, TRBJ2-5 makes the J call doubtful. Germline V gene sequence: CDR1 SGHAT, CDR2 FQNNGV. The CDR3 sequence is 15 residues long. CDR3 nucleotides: TGTGCCAGCAGTCGGACTAGCGGGAGTTCTGAGACCCAGTACTTC. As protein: CASSRTSGSSETQYF.

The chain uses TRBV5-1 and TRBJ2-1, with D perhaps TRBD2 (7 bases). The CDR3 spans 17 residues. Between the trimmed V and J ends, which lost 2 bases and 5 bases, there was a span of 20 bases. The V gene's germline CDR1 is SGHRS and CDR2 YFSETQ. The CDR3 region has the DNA TGCGCCAGCAGCTTAGGGGGGGGGACTACCGCCCACAATGAGCAGTTCTTC. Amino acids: CASSLGGGTTAHNEQFF. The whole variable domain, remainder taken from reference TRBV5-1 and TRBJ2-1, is KAGVTQTPRYLIKTRGQQVTLSCSPISGHRSVSWYQQTPGQGLQFLFEYFSETQRNKGNFPGRFSGRQFSNSRSEMNVSTLELGDSALYLCASSLGGGTTAHNEQFFGPGTRLTVL.

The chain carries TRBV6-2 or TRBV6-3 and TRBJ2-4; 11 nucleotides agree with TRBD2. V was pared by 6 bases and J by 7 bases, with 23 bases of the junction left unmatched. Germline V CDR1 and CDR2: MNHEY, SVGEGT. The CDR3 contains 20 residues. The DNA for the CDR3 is TGTGCCAGCAGCTTTGGACAGGGAAGAACTAGCGGGGGCACTCGGAACATTCAGTACTTC. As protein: CASSFGQGRTSGGTRNIQYF.

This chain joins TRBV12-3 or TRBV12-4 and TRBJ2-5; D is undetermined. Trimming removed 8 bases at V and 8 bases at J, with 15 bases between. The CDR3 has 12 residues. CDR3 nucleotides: TGTGCCAGCGCCCCCCTAGGCCATACCCAGTACTTC. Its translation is CASAPLGHTQYF.

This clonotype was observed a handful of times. CDR3 sequence (DNA): TGCAGCGCTAAGGGTCCTTTTGGTCAGGGAGGATTTAACACTGAAGCTTTCTTT. Residues: CSAKGPFGQGGFNTEAFF. The gene calls are TRBV29-1 and TRBJ1-1, with TRBD1 as a possible D gene (5 bases). The CDR3 extends over 18 amino acids. The V gene lost 7 bases and the J gene lost 2 bases, with 29 bases spanning the gap. The germline gives CDR1 SQVTM, CDR2 ANQGSEA.

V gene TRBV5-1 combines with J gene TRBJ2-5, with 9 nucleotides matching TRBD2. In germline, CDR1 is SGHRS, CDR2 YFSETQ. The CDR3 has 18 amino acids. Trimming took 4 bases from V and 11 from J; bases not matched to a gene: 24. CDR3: CASSPIGSGRLKDNEQYF. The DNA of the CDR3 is TGCGCCAGCAGCCCTATCGGGAGCGGGAGGCTGAAGGACAATGAGCAGTACTTC. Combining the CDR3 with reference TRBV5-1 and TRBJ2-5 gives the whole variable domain KAGVTQTPRYLIKTRGQQVTLSCSPISGHRSVSWYQQTPGQGLQFLFEYFSETQRNKGNFPGRFSGRQFSNSRSEMNVSTLELGDSALYLCASSPIGSGRLKDNEQYFGPGTRLLVL.

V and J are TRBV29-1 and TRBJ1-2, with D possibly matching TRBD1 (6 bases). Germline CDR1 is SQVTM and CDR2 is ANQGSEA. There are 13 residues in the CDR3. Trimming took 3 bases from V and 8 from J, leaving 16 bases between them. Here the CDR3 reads CSVDQNREHGYTF. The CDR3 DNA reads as TGCAGCGTTGACCAAAACAGGGAACACGGCTACACCTTC. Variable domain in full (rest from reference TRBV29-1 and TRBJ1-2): SAVISQKPSRDICQRGTSLTIQCQVDSQVTMMFWYRQQPGQSLTLIATANQGSEATYESGFVIDKFPISRPNLTFSTLTVSNMSPEDSSIYLCSVDQNREHGYTFGSGTRLTVV.

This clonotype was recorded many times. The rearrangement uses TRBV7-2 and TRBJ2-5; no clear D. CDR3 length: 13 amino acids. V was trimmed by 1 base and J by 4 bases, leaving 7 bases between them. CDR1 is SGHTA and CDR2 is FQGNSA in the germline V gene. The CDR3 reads CASSLGRRETQYF. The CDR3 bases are TGTGCCAGCAGCTTAGGCAGGCGAGAGACCCAGTACTTC. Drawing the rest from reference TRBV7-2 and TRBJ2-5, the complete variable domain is GAGVSQSPSNKVTEKGKDVELRCDPISGHTALYWYRQSLGQGLEFLIYFQGNSAPDKSGLPSDRFSAERTGGSVSTLTIQRTQQEDSAVYLCASSLGRRETQYFGPGTRLLVL.

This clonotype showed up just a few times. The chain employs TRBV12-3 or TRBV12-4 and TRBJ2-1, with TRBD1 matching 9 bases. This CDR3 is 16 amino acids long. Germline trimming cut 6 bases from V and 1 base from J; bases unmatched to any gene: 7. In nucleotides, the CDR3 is TGTGCCAGCAGACAAACCGGGACAGGGTCCTACAATGAGCAGTTCTTC. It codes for CASRQTGTGSYNEQFF.

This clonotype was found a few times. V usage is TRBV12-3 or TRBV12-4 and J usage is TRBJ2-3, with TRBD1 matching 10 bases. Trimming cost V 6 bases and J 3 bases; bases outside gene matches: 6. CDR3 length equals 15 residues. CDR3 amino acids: CASSGGQGLTDTQYF. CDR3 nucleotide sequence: TGTGCCAGCAGCGGGGGACAGGGGCTGACAGATACGCAGTATTTT.

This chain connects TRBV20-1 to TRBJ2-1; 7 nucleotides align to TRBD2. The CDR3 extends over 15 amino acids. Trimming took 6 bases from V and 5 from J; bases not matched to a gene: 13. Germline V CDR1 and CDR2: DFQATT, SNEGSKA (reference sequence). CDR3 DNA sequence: TGCAGTGCAATGAATCGCGGGAGTTCCCACAATGAGCAGTTCTTC. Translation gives CSAMNRGSSHNEQFF.

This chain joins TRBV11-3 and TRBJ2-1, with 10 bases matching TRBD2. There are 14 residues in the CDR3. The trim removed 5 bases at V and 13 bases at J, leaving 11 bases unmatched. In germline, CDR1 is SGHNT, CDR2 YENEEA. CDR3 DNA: TGTGCCAGCAGCCAGGACTATAGCGGGGGGAGCCAGTTCTTC. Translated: CASSQDYSGGSQFF.

The CDR3 nucleotides read TGTGCCAGCAGCCGAGATTCGGGGGAACCCTCCTACAATGAGCAGTTCTTC. The encoded protein is CASSRDSGEPSYNEQFF. The V gene is TRBV4-2, the J gene TRBJ2-1, with D maybe TRBD2 (6 bases). The CDR3 length is 17 residues. Trimming stripped 4 bases from V and 0 bases from J, with 16 bases between. Germline V gene sequence: CDR1 LGHNA, CDR2 YNFKEQ.

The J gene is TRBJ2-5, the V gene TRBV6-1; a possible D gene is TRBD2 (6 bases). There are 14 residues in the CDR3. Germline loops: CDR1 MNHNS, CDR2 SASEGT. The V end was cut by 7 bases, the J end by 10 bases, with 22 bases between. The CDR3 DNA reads TGTGCCAGCAATTACCGGGACCGCCAGGGAGGCCAGTACTTC. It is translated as CASNYRDRQGGQYF.

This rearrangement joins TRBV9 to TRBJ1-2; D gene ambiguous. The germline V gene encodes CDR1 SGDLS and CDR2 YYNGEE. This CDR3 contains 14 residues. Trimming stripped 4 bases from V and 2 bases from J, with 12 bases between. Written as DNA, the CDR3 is TGTGCCAGCAGCAAACCGGGCCTCAACTATGGCTACACCTTC. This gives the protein CASSKPGLNYGYTF.

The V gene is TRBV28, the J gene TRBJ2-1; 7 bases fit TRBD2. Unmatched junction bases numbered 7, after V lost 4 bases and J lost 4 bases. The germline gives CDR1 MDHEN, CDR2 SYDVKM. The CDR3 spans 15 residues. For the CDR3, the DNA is TGTGCCAGCAGTTGGGGGTCGGGAGGTTACAATGAGCAGTTCTTC. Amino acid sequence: CASSWGSGGYNEQFF.

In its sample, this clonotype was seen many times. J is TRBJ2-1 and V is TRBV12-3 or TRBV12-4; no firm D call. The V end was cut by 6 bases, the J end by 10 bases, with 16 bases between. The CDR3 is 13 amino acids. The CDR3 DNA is TGTGCCAGCAGCCAAAACTCTAGGTGGGAGCAGTTCTTC. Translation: CASSQNSRWEQFF.

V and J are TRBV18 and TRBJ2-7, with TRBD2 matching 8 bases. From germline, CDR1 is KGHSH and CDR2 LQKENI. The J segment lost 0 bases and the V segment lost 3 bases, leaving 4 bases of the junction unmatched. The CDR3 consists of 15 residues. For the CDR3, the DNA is TGTGCCAGCTCACCTTCAGCGGGAGTCTCCTACGAGCAGTACTTC. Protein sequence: CASSPSAGVSYEQYF.

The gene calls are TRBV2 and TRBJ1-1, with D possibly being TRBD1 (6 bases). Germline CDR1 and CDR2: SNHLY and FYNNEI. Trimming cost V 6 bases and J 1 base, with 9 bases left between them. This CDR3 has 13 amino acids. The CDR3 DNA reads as TGTGCCAGCAGAGGACAGTGGAACACTGAAGCTTTCTTT. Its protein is CASRGQWNTEAFF.

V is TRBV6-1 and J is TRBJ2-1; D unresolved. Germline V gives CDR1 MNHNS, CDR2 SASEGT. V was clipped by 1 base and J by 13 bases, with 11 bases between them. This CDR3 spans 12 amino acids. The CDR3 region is CASSEEGRVQFF. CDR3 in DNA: TGTGCCAGCAGTGAAGAGGGTAGGGTTCAGTTCTTC.

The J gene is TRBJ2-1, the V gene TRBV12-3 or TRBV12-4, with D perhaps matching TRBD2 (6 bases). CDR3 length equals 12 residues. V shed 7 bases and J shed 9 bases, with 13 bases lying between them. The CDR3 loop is CASTRGIREQFF. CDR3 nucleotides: TGTGCCAGCACCCGGGGGATTCGTGAGCAGTTCTTC.